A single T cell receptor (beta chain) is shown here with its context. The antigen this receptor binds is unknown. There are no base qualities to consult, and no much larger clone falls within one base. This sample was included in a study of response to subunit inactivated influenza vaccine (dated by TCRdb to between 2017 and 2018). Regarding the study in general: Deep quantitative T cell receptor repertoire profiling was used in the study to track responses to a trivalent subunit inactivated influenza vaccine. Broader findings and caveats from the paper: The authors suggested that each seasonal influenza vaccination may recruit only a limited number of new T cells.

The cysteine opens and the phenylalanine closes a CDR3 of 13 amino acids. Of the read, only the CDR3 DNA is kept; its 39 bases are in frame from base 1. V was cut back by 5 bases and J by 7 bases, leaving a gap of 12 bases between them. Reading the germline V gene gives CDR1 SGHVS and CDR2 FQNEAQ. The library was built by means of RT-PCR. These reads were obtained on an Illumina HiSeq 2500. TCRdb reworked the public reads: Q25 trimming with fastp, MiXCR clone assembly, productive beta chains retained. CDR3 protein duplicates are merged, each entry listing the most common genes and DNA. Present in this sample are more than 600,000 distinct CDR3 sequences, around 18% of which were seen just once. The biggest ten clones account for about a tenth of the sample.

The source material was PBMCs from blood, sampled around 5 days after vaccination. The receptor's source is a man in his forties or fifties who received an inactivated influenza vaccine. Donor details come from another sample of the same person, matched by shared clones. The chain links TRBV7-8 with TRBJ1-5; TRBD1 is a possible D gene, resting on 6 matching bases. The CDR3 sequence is CASSATGWQPQHF. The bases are TGTGCCAGCAGCGCTACAGGGTGGCAGCCCCAGCATTTT.